These 5 T cell receptor beta chains were all obtained from the same sample, sequenced in a study of blood T cell repertoires in COVID-19. Clones were read by immunoSEQ multiplex PCR, and TCRdb kept only the in-frame ones, dropping some. Here the sample spans a few hundred thousand clones, about 85% being singletons. The sample was peripheral blood. Receptors originate from a human donor with COVID-19, enrolled during active disease. The donor label of this sample is uncertain.

The rearrangement links TRBV30 to TRBJ2-1, with TRBD2 matching 12 bases. This CDR3 region has 18 residues. Germline assignment: CDR1 GTSNPN and CDR2 SVGIG (reference sequence). The V segment lost 0 bases and the J segment 7 bases; nucleotides outside the gene matches: 13. The CDR3 DNA reads TGTGCCTGGAGTGTAGAGAGGACTAGCGGGAAGTCGTGGAATGAGCAGTTCTTC. As protein: CAWSVERTSGKSWNEQFF.

This clone was found a few times. This sequence joins TRBV19 and TRBJ1-1; 8 positions match TRBD1. The CDR3 is 16 residues long. Germline CDR1 and CDR2: LNHDA and SQIVND (reference sequence). The V and J ends lost 6 bases and 4 bases, in that order; junction bases with no gene match: 13. The CDR3: CASSPGGTGVSTEAFF. The CDR3, as DNA: TGTGCCAGTAGCCCAGGTGGGACAGGTGTCAGCACTGAAGCTTTCTTT.

The chain couples TRBV5-4 to TRBJ2-1, with D possibly being TRBD2 (5 bases). CDR3 size: 15 residues. Germline CDR1 SGHNT, CDR2 YYREEE (reference sequence). Trimming stripped 5 bases from V and 15 bases from J, with 27 bases between. CDR3 loop: CASSEGMPDTPSPFF. The CDR3 DNA sequence: TGTGCCAGCAGTGAGGGAATGCCCGACACACCGTCCCCGTTCTTC.

The rearrangement joins TRBV4-3 to TRBJ2-2, with TRBD2 matching over 14 bases. Looked up from germline, CDR1 is LGHNA and CDR2 is YSLEER. V lost 4 bases, J lost 5 bases, and 6 bases stayed unmatched. The CDR3 covers 17 residues. CDR3 in amino acids: CASSPGLAGVYTGELFF. In DNA form, the CDR3 reads TGCGCCAGCAGCCCGGGACTAGCGGGAGTGTATACCGGGGAGCTGTTTTTT.

The chain employs TRBV5-1 and TRBJ2-7, with a possible D match to TRBD2 (7 bases). The germline CDR1 and CDR2 sequences are SGHRS and YFSETQ. CDR3 length: 16 amino acids. V gave up 7 bases and J gave up 3 bases, with 23 bases separating them. CDR3 sequence reads: CASSSGGPITGYEQYF. DNA of the CDR3: TGCGCCAGCTCGTCCGGGGGGCCCATAACGGGCTACGAGCAGTACTTC.